The 2 T cell receptor beta chains given below trace back to one sample, sequenced in a study of PD-1 blockade in classical Hodgkin lymphoma. Each patient experienced a relapse that followed autologous stem cell transplantation, and brentuximab vedotin exposure varied. Method: immunoSEQ multiplex PCR; TCRdb's copy keeps in-frame clones and lacks some. Here the sample spans about 27,000 clones, about 78% being singletons. Sequenced here: peripheral blood mononuclear cells (PBMCs), sampled before the second cycle of nivolumab. These receptors came from a human donor with classical Hodgkin lymphoma.

This clone was seen only a few times. The chain is built from TRBV29-1 and TRBJ1-2; no definite D call. Per the germline V gene, CDR1 is SQVTM and CDR2 is ANQGSEA. The CDR3 consists of 12 residues. Trimming left V 8 bases short and J 4 bases short, with 14 bases between. CDR3: CSTKTQSYGYTF. Here the CDR3 DNA reads TGCAGCACCAAGACACAAAGCTATGGCTACACCTTC.

The chain couples TRBV28 to TRBJ2-7; TRBD1 agrees at 9 bases. This CDR3 is 14 amino acids long. V lost 7 bases, J lost 2 bases, and 6 bases stayed unmatched. CDR1 and CDR2 (germline): MDHEN, SYDVKM. The CDR3 DNA reads as TGTGCCAGCACCAGCTGGGACAGGGCCTACGAGCAGTACTTC. Amino acids: CASTSWDRAYEQYF.